This T cell receptor (beta chain) was retrieved from a study of cytomegalovirus exposure and HLA in healthy donors. V was trimmed by 2 bases and J by 5 bases, leaving 12 bases between them. This CDR3 comprises 14 residues. Germline V gene lookup returns CDR1 LNHNV and CDR2 YYDKDF (reference sequence). PCR used 60 Vbeta primers and 13 Jbeta primers. This table comes from immunoSEQ multiplex PCR, and its TCRdb copy is limited to in-frame clones, with some not included. The sample yields about 93,000 clones, approximately 64% seen once. The source material was PBMCs. The TCR originated in a boy aged 5 to 17 in good health and CMV-seropositive. The chain recombines TRBV15 with TRBJ1-1, with D perhaps TRBD1 (5 bases). The CDR3 DNA reads as TGTGCCACCAGCAGATTTGGCGGGGCAACTGAAGCTTTCTTT. Its protein is CATSRFGGATEAFF.